The clone carrying this T cell receptor beta chain was found many times. From the RACE reads, TCRdb called clonotypes with MiXCR, one entry per CDR3 protein. The profile shows approximately 400,000 distinct CDR3 sequences, 4% to 5.5% of them singletons. The germline V gene has CDR1 MNHEY and CDR2 SVGAGI. Unmatched junction bases numbered 2, after V lost 2 bases and J lost 5 bases. The CDR3 has 14 residues. The time point here: patch test 1, 2 weeks after DPC sensitization. The treatment is: therapeutic diphenylcyclopropenone sensitization with weekly scalp DPC. This sample stems from a study of human T cells and chemical hapten exposure.

The sequence was obtained from a woman in her forties or fifties with alopecia areata. Some clones in this sample may be carry-over from other donors' samples. The chain is built from TRBV6-5 and TRBJ2-5, with TRBD1 identical over 10 bases. Sample: whole blood, taken in connection with sensitization to the hapten diphenylcyclopropenone (DPC). This CDR3 is CASSYGTGEETQYF. As DNA, the CDR3 is TGTGCCAGCAGTTACGGGACAGGGGAGGAGACCCAGTACTTC.